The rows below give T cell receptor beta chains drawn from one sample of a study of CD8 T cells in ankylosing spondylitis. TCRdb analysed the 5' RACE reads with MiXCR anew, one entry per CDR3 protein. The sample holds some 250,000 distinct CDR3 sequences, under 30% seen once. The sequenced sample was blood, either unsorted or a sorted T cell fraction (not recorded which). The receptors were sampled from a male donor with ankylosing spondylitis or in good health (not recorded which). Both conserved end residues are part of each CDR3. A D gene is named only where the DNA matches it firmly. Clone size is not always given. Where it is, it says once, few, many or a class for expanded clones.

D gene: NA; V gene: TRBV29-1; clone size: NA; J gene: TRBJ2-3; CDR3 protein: CSVDRGDTIDTQYF; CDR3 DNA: TGCAGCGTTGATAGGGGAGACACGATAGATACGCAGTATTTT
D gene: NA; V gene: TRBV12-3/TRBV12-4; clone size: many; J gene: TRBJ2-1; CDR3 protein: CASRGPFSYNEQFF; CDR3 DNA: TGTGCCAGCCGCGGACCGTTTTCGTACAATGAGCAGTTCTTC
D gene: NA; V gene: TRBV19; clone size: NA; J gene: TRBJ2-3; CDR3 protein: CASSIDVARGTDTQYF; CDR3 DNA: TGTGCCAGTAGTATAGATGTAGCGCGGGGCACGGATACGCAGTATTTT
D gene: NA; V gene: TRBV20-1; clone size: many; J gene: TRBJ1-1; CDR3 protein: CSAYGTLGDTEAFF; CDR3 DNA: TGCAGTGCCTATGGGACTCTCGGGGACACTGAAGCTTTCTTT
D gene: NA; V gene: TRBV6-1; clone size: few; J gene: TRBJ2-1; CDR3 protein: CASRRRGSYNEQFF; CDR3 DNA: TGTGCCAGCAGACGACGGGGCTCCTACAATGAGCAGTTCTTC
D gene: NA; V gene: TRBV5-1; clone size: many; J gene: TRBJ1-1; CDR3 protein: CASSLDGQQNTEAFF; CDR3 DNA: TGCGCCAGCAGCTTGGACGGACAGCAGAACACTGAAGCTTTCTTT
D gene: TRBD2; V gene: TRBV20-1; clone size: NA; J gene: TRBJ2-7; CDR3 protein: CSAPTQFGGRRYEQYF; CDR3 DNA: TGCAGTGCCCCTACACAATTCGGGGGGAGGAGGTACGAGCAGTACTTC
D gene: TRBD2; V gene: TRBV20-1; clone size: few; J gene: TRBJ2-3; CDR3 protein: CSARGGSAGRNTQYF; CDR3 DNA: TGCAGTGCTAGAGGCGGGTCAGCGGGGAGAAATACGCAGTATTTT
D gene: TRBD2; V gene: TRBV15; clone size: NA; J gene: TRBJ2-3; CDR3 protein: CATSRGRGITDTQYF; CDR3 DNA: TGTGCCACCAGCAGAGGGCGGGGGATCACAGATACGCAGTATTTT
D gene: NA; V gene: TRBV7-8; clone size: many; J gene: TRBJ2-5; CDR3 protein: CASTPFSAYGGETQYF; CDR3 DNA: TGTGCCAGCACCCCATTCTCAGCTTATGGTGGGGAGACCCAGTACTTC
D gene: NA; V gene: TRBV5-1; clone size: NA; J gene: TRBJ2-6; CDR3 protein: CASSFNRAFGANVLTF; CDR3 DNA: TGCGCCAGCAGCTTCAACAGGGCCTTTGGGGCCAACGTCCTGACTTTC
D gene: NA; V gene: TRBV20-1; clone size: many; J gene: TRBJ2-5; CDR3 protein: CSAYRGGETQYF; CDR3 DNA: TGCAGTGCCTACAGGGGGGGAGAGACCCAGTACTTC
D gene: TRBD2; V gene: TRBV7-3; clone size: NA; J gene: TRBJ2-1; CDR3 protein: CASSFLAGGLQFF; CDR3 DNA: TGTGCCAGCAGCTTCTTAGCGGGGGGACTGCAGTTCTTC
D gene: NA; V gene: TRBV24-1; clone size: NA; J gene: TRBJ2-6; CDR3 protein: CATSDDRGTGANVLTF; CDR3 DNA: TGTGCCACCAGTGATGACCGGGGAACTGGGGCCAACGTCCTGACTTTC
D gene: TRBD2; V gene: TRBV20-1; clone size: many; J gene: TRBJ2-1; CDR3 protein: CSARVLGRGGFYNEQFF; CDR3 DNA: TGCAGTGCTAGAGTGTTGGGGCGGGGGGGCTTCTACAATGAGCAGTTCTTC
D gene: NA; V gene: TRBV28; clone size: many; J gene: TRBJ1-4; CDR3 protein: CASSFVVGGEKLFF; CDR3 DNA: TGTGCCAGCAGTTTTGTGGTCGGGGGTGAAAAACTGTTTTTT
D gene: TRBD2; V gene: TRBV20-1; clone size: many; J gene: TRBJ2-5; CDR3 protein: CSARGLAQETQYF; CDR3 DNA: TGCAGTGCTCGCGGACTAGCGCAAGAGACCCAGTACTTC
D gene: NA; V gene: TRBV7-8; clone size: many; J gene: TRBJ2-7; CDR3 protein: CASSGYEQYF; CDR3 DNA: TGTGCCAGCAGCGGCTACGAGCAGTACTTC
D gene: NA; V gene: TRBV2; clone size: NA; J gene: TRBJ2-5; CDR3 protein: CASILDPRRQETQYF; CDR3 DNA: TGTGCCAGCATTCTAGACCCAAGGCGTCAAGAGACCCAGTACTTC
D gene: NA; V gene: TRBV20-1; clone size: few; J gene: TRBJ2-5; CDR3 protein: CSALTLETQYF; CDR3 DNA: TGCAGTGCTTTGACTCTGGAGACCCAGTACTTC
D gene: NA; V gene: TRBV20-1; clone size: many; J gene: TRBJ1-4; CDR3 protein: CSARTQGAATNEKLFF; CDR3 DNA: TGCAGTGCGCGAACACAGGGTGCGGCAACTAATGAAAAACTGTTTTTT
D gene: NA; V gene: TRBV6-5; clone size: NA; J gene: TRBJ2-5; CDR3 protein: CASSYSGTGGETQYF; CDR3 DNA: TGTGCCAGCAGTTACTCAGGGACCGGGGGAGAGACCCAGTACTTC
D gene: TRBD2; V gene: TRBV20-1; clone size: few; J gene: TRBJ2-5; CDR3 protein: CSATGTSGGEETQYF; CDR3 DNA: TGCAGTGCTACCGGGACTAGCGGGGGGGAAGAGACCCAGTACTTC
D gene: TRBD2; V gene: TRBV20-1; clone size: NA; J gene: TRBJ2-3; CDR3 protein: CSASRLAGGRGSTDTQYF; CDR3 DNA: TGCAGTGCTAGTCGGCTAGCGGGGGGGCGAGGTAGCACAGATACGCAGTATTTT
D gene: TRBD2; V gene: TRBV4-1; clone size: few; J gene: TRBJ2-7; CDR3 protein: CASSKAGGPSYEQYF; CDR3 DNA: TGCGCCAGTAGCAAGGCGGGGGGCCCCTCCTACGAGCAGTACTTC
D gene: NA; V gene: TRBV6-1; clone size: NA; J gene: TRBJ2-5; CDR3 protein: CASNRHQETQYF; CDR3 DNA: TGTGCCAGCAACCGGCACCAAGAGACCCAGTACTTC
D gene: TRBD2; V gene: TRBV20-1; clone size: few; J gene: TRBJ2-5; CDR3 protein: CSVPWGGQETQYF; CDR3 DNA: TGCAGTGTCCCCTGGGGGGGACAAGAGACCCAGTACTTC
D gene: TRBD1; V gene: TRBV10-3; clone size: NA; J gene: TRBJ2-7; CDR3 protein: CAISEPGQAYEQYF; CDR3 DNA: TGTGCCATCAGTGAGCCGGGACAGGCATACGAGCAGTACTTC
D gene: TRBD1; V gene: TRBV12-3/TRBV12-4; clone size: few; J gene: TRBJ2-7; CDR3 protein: CASSWRGGQGSDEQYF; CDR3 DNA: TGTGCCAGCAGCTGGCGGGGAGGACAGGGGTCTGACGAGCAGTACTTC
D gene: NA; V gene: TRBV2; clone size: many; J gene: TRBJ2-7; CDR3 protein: CASTREQGYEQYF; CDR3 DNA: TGTGCCAGCACGAGGGAACAGGGCTACGAGCAGTACTTC
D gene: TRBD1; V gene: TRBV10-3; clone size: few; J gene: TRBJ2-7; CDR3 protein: CAIRAGQASYEQYF; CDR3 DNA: TGTGCCATCAGGGCGGGACAGGCCTCCTACGAGCAGTACTTC
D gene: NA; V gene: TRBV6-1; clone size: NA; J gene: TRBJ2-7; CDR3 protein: CASSRVGANEQYF; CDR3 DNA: TGTGCCAGCAGCCGGGTTGGGGCTAACGAGCAGTACTTC
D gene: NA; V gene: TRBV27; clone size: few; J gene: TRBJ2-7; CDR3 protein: CASSSLGDDEQYF; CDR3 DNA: TGTGCCAGCAGTTCCTTGGGAGACGACGAGCAGTACTTC
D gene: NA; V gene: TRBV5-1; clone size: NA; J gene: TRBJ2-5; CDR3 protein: CASSLWVRQKETQYF; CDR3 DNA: TGCGCCAGCAGCTTGTGGGTACGTCAGAAAGAGACCCAGTACTTC
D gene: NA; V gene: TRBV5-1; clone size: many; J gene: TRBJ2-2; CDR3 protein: CASSFGPTGELFF; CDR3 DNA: TGCGCCAGCAGCTTCGGACCCACCGGGGAGCTGTTTTTT
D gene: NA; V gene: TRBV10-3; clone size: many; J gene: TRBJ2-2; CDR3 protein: CAISAGLSDTGELFF; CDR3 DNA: TGTGCCATCAGTGCGGGGTTGTCGGACACCGGGGAGCTGTTTTTT
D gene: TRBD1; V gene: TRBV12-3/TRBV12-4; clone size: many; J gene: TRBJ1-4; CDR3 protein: CASRQGGWGEKLFF; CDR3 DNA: TGTGCCAGCAGGCAGGGGGGTTGGGGAGAAAAACTGTTTTTT
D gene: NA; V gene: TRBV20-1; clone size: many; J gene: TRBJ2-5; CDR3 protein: CSAAQGLPGETQYF; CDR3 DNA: TGCAGTGCCGCGCAAGGACTACCCGGGGAGACCCAGTACTTC
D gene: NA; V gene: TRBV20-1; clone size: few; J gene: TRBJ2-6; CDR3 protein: CSARGASGANVLTF; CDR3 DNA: TGCAGTGCACGGGGCGCCTCTGGGGCCAACGTCCTGACTTTC
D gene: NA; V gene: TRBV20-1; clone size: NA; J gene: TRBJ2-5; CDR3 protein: CSVGDNQETQYF; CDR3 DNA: TGCAGTGTCGGGGACAACCAAGAGACCCAGTACTTC
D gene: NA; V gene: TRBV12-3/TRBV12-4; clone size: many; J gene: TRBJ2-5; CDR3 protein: CASSPPGGLKTQYF; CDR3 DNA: TGTGCCAGCAGTCCCCCCGGGGGCCTTAAGACCCAGTACTTC
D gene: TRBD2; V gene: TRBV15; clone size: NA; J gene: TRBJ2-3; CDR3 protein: CATSSGGSTDTQYF; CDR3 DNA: TGTGCCACCAGCAGCGGGGGGAGCACAGATACGCAGTATTTT
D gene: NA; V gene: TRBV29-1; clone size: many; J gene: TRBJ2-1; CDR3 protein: CSVARGGDNEQFF; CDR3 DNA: TGCAGCGTTGCGAGGGGGGGGGACAATGAGCAGTTCTTC
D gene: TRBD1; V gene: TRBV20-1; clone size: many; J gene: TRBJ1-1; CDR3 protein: CSASGTVNTEAFF; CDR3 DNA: TGCAGTGCTTCCGGGACAGTCAACACTGAAGCTTTCTTT
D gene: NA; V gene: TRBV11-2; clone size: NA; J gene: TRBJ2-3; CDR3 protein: CASSLDRGLRTDTQYF; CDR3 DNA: TGTGCCAGCAGCTTAGATCGGGGACTTCGCACAGATACGCAGTATTTT
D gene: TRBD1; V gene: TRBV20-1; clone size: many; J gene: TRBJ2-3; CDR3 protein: CSAGQGAMADTQYF; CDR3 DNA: TGCAGTGCCGGACAGGGGGCAATGGCAGATACGCAGTATTTT
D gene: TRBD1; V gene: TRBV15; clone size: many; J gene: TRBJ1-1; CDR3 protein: CATSRGQGAFPSGEAFF; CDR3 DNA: TGTGCCACCAGCCGGGGACAGGGGGCTTTCCCCTCTGGGGAAGCTTTCTTT
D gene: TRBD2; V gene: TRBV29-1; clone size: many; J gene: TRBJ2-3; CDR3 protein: CSSLADTDTQYF; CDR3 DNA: TGCAGCTCTCTAGCGGACACAGATACGCAGTATTTT
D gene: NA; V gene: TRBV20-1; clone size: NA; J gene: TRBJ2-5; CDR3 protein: CSACPGTEETQYF; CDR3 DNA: TGCAGTGCTTGCCCGGGCACCGAGGAGACCCAGTACTTC
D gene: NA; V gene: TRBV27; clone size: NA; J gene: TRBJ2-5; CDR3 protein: CASSGGLPSQETQYF; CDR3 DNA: TGTGCCAGCAGTGGAGGACTCCCCTCCCAAGAGACCCAGTACTTC
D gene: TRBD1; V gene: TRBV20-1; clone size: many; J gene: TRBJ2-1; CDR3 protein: CSARDRPFNEQFF; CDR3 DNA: TGCAGTGCTAGGGACAGGCCGTTCAATGAGCAGTTCTTC
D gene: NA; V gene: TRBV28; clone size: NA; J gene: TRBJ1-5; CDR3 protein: CASKEGGNQPQHF; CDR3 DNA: TGTGCCAGCAAGGAGGGAGGCAATCAGCCCCAGCATTTT
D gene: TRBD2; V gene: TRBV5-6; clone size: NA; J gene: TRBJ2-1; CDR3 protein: CASSLLAGGRVLEQFF; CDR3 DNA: TGTGCCAGCAGCTTGCTAGCGGGGGGACGAGTCTTAGAGCAGTTCTTC
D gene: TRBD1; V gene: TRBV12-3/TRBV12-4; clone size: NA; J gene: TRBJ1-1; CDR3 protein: CASSRGWNTEAFF; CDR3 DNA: TGTGCCAGCAGCAGGGGGTGGAACACTGAAGCTTTCTTT
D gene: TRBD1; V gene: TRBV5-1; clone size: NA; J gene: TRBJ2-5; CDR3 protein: CASSLVPRTGGEYETQYF; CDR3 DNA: TGCGCCAGCAGCTTGGTCCCCCGGACAGGGGGCGAATATGAGACCCAGTACTTC
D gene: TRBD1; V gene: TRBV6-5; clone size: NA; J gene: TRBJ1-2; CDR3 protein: CASSYGQGYHGYTF; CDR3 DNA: TGTGCCAGCAGTTACGGACAGGGTTATCATGGCTACACCTTC
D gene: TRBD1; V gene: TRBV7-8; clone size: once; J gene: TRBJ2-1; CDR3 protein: CASSLAMGTGPYNEQFF; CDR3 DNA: TGTGCCAGCAGCTTAGCGATGGGGACAGGGCCCTACAATGAGCAGTTCTTC